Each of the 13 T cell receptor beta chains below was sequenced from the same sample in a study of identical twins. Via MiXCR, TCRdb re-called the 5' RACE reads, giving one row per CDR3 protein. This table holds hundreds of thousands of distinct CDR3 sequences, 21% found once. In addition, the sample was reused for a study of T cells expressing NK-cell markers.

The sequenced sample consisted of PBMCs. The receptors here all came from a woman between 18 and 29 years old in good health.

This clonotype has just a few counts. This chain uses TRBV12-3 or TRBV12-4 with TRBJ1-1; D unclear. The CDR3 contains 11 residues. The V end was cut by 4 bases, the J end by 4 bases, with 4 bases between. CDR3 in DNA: TGTGCCAGCAGTTCGTCCACTGAAGCTTTCTTT. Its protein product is CASSSSTEAFF.

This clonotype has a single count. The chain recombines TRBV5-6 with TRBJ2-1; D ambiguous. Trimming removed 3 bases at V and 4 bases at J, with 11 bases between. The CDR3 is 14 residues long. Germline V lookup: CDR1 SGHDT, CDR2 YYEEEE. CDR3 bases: TGTGCCAGCAGCTACAAGACAACTTACAATGAGCAGTTCTTC. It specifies CASSYKTTYNEQFF. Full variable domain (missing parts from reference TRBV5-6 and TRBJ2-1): DAGVTQSPTHLIKTRGQQVTLRCSPKSGHDTVSWYQQALGQGPQFIFQYYEEEERQRGNFPDRFSGHQFPNYSSELNVNALLLGDSALYLCASSYKTTYNEQFFGPGTRLTVL.

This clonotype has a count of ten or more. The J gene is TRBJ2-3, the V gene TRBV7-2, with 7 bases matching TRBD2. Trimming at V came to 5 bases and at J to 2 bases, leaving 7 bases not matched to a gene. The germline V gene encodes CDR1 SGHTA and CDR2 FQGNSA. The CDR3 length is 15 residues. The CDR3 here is CASSNRGVYTDTQYF. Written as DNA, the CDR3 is TGTGCCAGCAGCAACCGGGGGGTATACACAGATACGCAGTATTTT. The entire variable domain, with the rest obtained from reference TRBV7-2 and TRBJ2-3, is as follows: GAGVSQSPSNKVTEKGKDVELRCDPISGHTALYWYRQSLGQGLEFLIYFQGNSAPDKSGLPSDRFSAERTGGSVSTLTIQRTQQEDSAVYLCASSNRGVYTDTQYFGPGTRLTVL.

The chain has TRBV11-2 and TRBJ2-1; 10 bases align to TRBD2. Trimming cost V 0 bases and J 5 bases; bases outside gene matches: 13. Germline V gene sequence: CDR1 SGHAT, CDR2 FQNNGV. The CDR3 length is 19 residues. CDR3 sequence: CASSLEFSTSGAVDNEQFF. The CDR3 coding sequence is TGTGCCAGCAGCTTAGAATTCTCTACTAGCGGGGCCGTCGACAATGAGCAGTTCTTC.

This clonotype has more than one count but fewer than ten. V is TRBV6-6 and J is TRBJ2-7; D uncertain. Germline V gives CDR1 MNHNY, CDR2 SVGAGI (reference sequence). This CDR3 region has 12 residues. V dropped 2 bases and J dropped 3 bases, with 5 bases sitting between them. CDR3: CASSYTFYEQYF. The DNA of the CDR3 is TGTGCCAGCAGTTACACCTTCTACGAGCAGTACTTC.

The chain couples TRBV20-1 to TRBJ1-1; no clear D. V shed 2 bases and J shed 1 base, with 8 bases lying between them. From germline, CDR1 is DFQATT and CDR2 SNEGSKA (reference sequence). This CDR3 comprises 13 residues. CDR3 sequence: CSARLRQNTEAFF. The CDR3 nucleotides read TGCAGTGCTAGATTGCGGCAGAACACTGAAGCTTTCTTT.

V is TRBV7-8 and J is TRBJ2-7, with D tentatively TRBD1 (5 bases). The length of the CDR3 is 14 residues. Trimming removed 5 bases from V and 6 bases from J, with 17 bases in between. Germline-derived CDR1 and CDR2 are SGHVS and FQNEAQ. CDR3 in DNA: TGTGCCAGCAGCCCCCCCGGCAGGGTATCCGAGCAGTACTTC. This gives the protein CASSPPGRVSEQYF. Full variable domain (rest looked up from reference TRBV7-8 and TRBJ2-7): GAGVSQSPRYKVAKRGQDVALRCDPISGHVSLFWYQQALGQGPEFLTYFQNEAQLDKSGLPSDRFFAERPEGSVSTLKIQRTQQEDSAVYLCASSPPGRVSEQYFGPGTRLTVT.

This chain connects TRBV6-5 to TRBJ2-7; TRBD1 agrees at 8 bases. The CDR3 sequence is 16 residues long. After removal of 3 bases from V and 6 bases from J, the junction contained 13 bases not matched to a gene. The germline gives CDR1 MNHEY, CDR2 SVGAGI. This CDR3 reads CASSYARQGPPVEQYF. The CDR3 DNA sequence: TGTGCCAGCAGTTATGCACGACAGGGGCCACCTGTCGAGCAGTACTTC.

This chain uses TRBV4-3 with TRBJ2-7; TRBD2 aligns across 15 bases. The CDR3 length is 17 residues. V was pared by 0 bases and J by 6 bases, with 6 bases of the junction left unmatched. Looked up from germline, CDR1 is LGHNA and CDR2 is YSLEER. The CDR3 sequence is CASSQDMWTSGRGEQYF. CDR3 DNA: TGCGCCAGCAGCCAAGACATGTGGACTAGCGGGAGGGGCGAGCAGTACTTC.

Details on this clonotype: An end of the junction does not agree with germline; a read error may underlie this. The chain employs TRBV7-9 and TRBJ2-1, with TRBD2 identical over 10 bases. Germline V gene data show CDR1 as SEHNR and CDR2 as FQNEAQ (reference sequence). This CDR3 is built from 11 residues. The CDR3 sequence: CASSLSGGALF. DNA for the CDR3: TGTGCCAGCAGCTTAAGCGGGGGGGCCCTCTTC. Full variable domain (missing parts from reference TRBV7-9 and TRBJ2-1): DTGVSQNPRHKITKRGQNVTFRCDPISEHNRLYWYRQTLGQGPEFLTYFQNEAQLEKSRLLSDRFSAERPKGSFSTLEIQRTEQGDSAMYLCASSLSGGALFGPGTRLTVL.

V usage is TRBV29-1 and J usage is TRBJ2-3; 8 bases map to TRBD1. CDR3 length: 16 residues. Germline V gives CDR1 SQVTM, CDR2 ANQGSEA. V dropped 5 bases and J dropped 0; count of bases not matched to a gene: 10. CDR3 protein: CSVRIGQGYSTDTQYF. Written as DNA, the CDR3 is TGCAGCGTTAGAATTGGACAGGGTTATAGCACAGATACGCAGTATTTT.

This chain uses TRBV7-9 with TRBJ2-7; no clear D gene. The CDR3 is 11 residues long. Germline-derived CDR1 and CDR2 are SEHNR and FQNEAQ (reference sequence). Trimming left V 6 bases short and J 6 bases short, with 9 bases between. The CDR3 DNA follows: TGTGCCAGCAGTCTCGAGAGCGAGCAGTACTTC. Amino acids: CASSLESEQYF.

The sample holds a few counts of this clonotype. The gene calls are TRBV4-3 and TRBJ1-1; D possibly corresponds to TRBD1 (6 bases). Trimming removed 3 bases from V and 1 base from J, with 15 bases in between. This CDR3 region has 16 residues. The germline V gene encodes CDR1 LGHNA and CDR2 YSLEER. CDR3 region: CASSQSSRGRNTEAFF. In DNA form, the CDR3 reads TGCGCCAGCAGCCAGTCTAGCAGGGGCAGGAACACTGAAGCTTTCTTT.